The 32 T cell receptor beta chains in this list originate from one sample, sequenced in a study of cytomegalovirus exposure and HLA in healthy donors. A multiplex PCR was run with 60 Vbeta primers and 13 Jbeta primers. Libraries were prepared by immunoSEQ multiplex PCR; TCRdb keeps only in-frame clonotypes and omits some of them. The sample holds some 220,000 clones, approximately 78% seen once. Sequencing input: PBMCs. The source is a boy aged 5-17 years in good health and CMV-seronegative.

This chain links TRBV7-9 with TRBJ1-2; D remains unclear. The CDR3 length is 13 residues. From germline, CDR1 is SEHNR and CDR2 FQNEAQ (reference sequence). Trimming cost V 3 bases and J 8 bases, with 13 bases left between them. The CDR3 region is CASSFEAYRGYTF. As DNA, the CDR3 is TGTGCCAGCAGCTTCGAAGCCTACCGAGGCTACACCTTC.

This clone was detected only once. This chain connects TRBV18 to TRBJ1-1, with a weak D call TRBD1 (5 bases). CDR3 length: 11 amino acids. V lost 6 bases and J lost 6, with 8 bases in between. Germline values: CDR1 KGHSH, CDR2 LQKENI. The CDR3 bases are TGTGCCAGCTCGCCAGGGCCTGAAGCTTTCTTT. It yields the protein CASSPGPEAFF.

This CDR3 is CASSSEGGFVQPQHF. The CDR3 DNA is TGTGCCAGCAGCTCGGAAGGAGGTTTTGTCCAGCCCCAGCATTTT. This chain links TRBV7-2 with TRBJ1-5, with D unresolved. The CDR3 extends over 15 amino acids. CDR1 is SGHTA and CDR2 is FQGNSA in the germline V gene. V lost 4 bases to trimming and J lost 7 bases, with 17 bases between them.

This clone was counted a few times. V and J are TRBV29-1 and TRBJ1-4; D perhaps matches TRBD1 (5 bases). The length of the CDR3 is 13 residues. V was trimmed by 4 bases and J by 2 bases, leaving 8 bases between them. Germline CDR1 SQVTM, CDR2 ANQGSEA. Here the CDR3 DNA reads TGCAGCGTTGGGAGGGGCACTAATGAAAAACTGTTTTTT. Translated, it gives CSVGRGTNEKLFF.

The rearrangement links TRBV2 to TRBJ1-4; D may be TRBD1 (5 bases). V gave up 2 bases and J gave up 8 bases, with 21 bases separating them. Germline V gene sequence: CDR1 SNHLY, CDR2 FYNNEI. The CDR3 runs 17 residues. For the CDR3, the DNA is TGTGCCAGCAGTGAAAGGGAGTATGGGGGGGTGAAGGAAAAACTGTTTTTT. This translates into CASSEREYGGVKEKLFF.

This chain links TRBV5-8 with TRBJ2-3; possible D gene TRBD1, 5 bases. In germline, CDR1 is SGHTS, CDR2 YDEGEE. The V gene lost 4 bases and the J gene lost 7 bases, with 22 bases spanning the gap. This CDR3 has 16 amino acids. The CDR3 here is CASSHLTETPFYTQYF. Here the CDR3 DNA reads TGTGCCAGCAGCCACCTGACAGAGACCCCCTTTTATACGCAGTATTTT.

This clone was recorded a few times. The V and J genes are TRBV6-5 and TRBJ2-7; no clear D. The ends were cut back, 4 bases at V and 2 bases at J, with 6 bases in the middle. This CDR3 has 12 residues. Germline CDR1 reads MNHEY; CDR2 reads SVGAGI. CDR3 sequence: CASSSVPYEQYF. The CDR3 nucleotides are TGTGCCAGCAGTTCCGTCCCCTACGAGCAGTACTTC.

The chain recombines TRBV15 with TRBJ2-3, with 7 bases lining up with TRBD2. The length of the CDR3 is 16 residues. V lost 0 bases to trimming and J lost 0 bases; unmatched junction nucleotides: 3. The germline CDR1 and CDR2 sequences are LNHNV and YYDKDF (reference sequence). CDR3 loop: CATSRDPSGSTDTQYF. CDR3 coding DNA: TGTGCCACCAGCAGAGATCCTAGCGGTAGCACAGATACGCAGTATTTT. Full variable domain (outside the CDR3, taken from reference TRBV15 and TRBJ2-3): DAMVIQNPRYQVTQFGKPVTLSCSQTLNHNVMYWYQQKSSQAPKLLFHYYDKDFNNEADTPDNFQSRRPNTSFCFLDIRSPGLGDTAMYLCATSRDPSGSTDTQYFGPGTRLTVL.

The J gene is TRBJ2-1, the V gene TRBV27; perhaps TRBD2 as D (7 bases). V shed 5 bases and J shed 2 bases, with 10 bases lying between them. CDR3 length equals 14 residues. Germline V gene sequence: CDR1 MNHEY, CDR2 SMNVEV (reference sequence). CDR3 sequence (DNA): TGTGCCAGCAGTGGGGGGGCGGCCTACAATGAGCAGTTCTTC. It encodes CASSGGAAYNEQFF.

The genes are TRBV10-3 and TRBJ1-1, with D possibly matching TRBD1 (6 bases). Germline V gene data show CDR1 as ENHRY and CDR2 as SYGVKD. Trimming stripped 11 bases from V and 5 bases from J, with 18 bases between. This CDR3 is 13 amino acids long. The CDR3 DNA reads TGTGCCGCCCTCCAGGGGCGCGAGACTGAAGCTTTCTTT. Translating it yields CAALQGRETEAFF.

The chain couples TRBV5-8 to TRBJ2-6; tentatively, D is TRBD1 (5 bases). From germline, CDR1 is SGHTS and CDR2 YDEGEE. CDR3 length equals 17 residues. Trimming pared 5 bases from V and 5 bases from J, leaving 20 bases between. The CDR3 bases are TGTGCCAGCAGGGTGGGGAACAGGCCTGGGTGGGCCAACGTCCTGACTTTC. This encodes CASRVGNRPGWANVLTF.

This sequence joins TRBV20-1 and TRBJ1-1, with D tentatively TRBD1 (5 bases). Trimming took 6 bases from V and 9 from J, leaving 14 bases between them. From germline, CDR1 is DFQATT and CDR2 SNEGSKA (reference sequence). The CDR3 is made up of 11 amino acids. This CDR3 reads CSADFRDKAFF. The CDR3 nucleotides read TGCAGTGCGGATTTCAGGGATAAAGCTTTCTTT.

The chain carries TRBV7-9 and TRBJ2-5, with D perhaps TRBD2 (5 bases). The V end was cut by 6 bases, the J end by 7 bases, with 24 bases between. Germline V CDR1 and CDR2: SEHNR, FQNEAQ (reference sequence). CDR3 length: 16 amino acids. CDR3 loop: CASRLSKPGPGWTQYF. Here the CDR3 DNA reads TGTGCCAGCAGGTTATCGAAACCCGGGCCGGGATGGACCCAGTACTTC.

The chain links TRBV29-1 to TRBJ2-2, with 8 nucleotides matching TRBD1. With V trimmed by 8 bases and J by 7 bases, 9 bases remained unmatched. The germline V gene has CDR1 SQVTM and CDR2 ANQGSEA. This CDR3 contains 13 residues. CDR3 in amino acids: CSFGQGVGGELFF. The CDR3 DNA sequence: TGCAGCTTTGGACAGGGTGTGGGCGGGGAGCTGTTTTTT.

The chain links TRBV5-6 to TRBJ1-2, with TRBD1 matching 8 bases. V gave up 0 bases and J gave up 7 bases; unmatched junction bases: 2. Germline V gene data show CDR1 as SGHDT and CDR2 as YYEEEE. CDR3 size: 13 residues. In nucleotides, the CDR3 is TGTGCCAGCAGCTTGGGACAGGGGTCTGGCTACACCTTC. It yields the protein CASSLGQGSGYTF. The whole variable domain, remainder taken from reference TRBV5-6 and TRBJ1-2, is DAGVTQSPTHLIKTRGQQVTLRCSPKSGHDTVSWYQQALGQGPQFIFQYYEEEERQRGNFPDRFSGHQFPNYSSELNVNALLLGDSALYLCASSLGQGSGYTFGSGTRLTVV.

In DNA form, the CDR3 reads TGTGCCAGCAGCCTCCGGGACAGCTACGAGCAGTACTTC. Amino acids: CASSLRDSYEQYF. The chain links TRBV11-3 to TRBJ2-7; 7 nucleotides match TRBD1. The germline gives CDR1 SGHNT, CDR2 YENEEA. There are 13 residues in the CDR3. J lost 3 bases, V lost 5 bases, and 4 bases had no gene match.

V usage is TRBV28 and J usage is TRBJ2-7; 13 bases fit TRBD2. The germline gives CDR1 MDHEN, CDR2 SYDVKM. V lost 5 bases, J lost 6 bases, and 7 bases stayed unmatched. This CDR3 contains 15 residues. The CDR3 DNA is TGTGCCAGCAGTCAATGGGGGACTAGCGGGACCGAGCAGTACTTC. Its protein is CASSQWGTSGTEQYF.

The chain uses TRBV6-4 and TRBJ2-3; 11 nucleotides agree with TRBD2. Germline CDR1 and CDR2: MRHNA and SNTAGT. The CDR3 loop spans 16 amino acids. V gave up 2 bases and J gave up 4 bases; unmatched junction bases: 5. The CDR3 coding sequence is TGTGCCAGCAGTGACGAGGGGACTAGCGGCGCAGATACGCAGTATTTT. It encodes CASSDEGTSGADTQYF.

This chain links TRBV5-1 with TRBJ1-2; perhaps TRBD1 as D (6 bases). CDR3 length: 12 residues. Germline V gene data show CDR1 as SGHRS and CDR2 as YFSETQ. V lost 4 bases and J lost 4, with 8 bases in between. The CDR3 bases are TGCGCCAGCAGCGAAGGGGGCTATGGCTACACCTTC. It specifies CASSEGGYGYTF.

The gene calls are TRBV29-1 and TRBJ2-1, with TRBD2 identical over 11 bases. After removal of 6 bases from V and 9 bases from J, the junction contained 7 bases not matched to a gene. Germline V lookup: CDR1 SQVTM, CDR2 ANQGSEA. CDR3 length: 13 amino acids. The CDR3 nucleotides are TGCAGCGTGTCGGGACTAGCGGTTCGTGAGCAGTTCTTC. It yields the protein CSVSGLAVREQFF.

This chain joins TRBV14 and TRBJ2-3; weak D call: TRBD2 (6 bases). V shed 4 bases and J shed 1 base, with 12 bases lying between them. This CDR3 is 15 amino acids long. The germline V gene has CDR1 SGHDN and CDR2 FVKESK. The DNA of the CDR3 is TGTGCCAGCAGCCTTCGCGGGGATGGCACAGATACGCAGTATTTT. Amino acids: CASSLRGDGTDTQYF.

This clone appeared once. V is TRBV5-4 and J is TRBJ2-1, with D possibly matching TRBD2 (6 bases). In germline, CDR1 is SGHNT, CDR2 YYREEE (reference sequence). The V gene lost 4 bases and the J gene lost 8 bases, with 16 bases spanning the gap. This CDR3 region has 14 residues. CDR3 amino acids: CASSGNGGRDEQFF. The DNA of the CDR3 is TGTGCCAGCAGCGGGAACGGGGGAAGGGATGAGCAGTTCTTC.

V gene TRBV4-1 combines with J gene TRBJ2-3, with 10 bases lining up with TRBD2. The V gene end was trimmed by 2 bases and the J gene end by 5 bases; junction bases not matched to a gene: 7. From germline, CDR1 is MGHRA and CDR2 YSYEKL. This CDR3 contains 16 residues. This CDR3 is CASSQPLAGVQDTQYF. In DNA, the CDR3 is TGCGCCAGCAGCCAACCTCTAGCGGGAGTACAAGATACGCAGTATTTT.

The rearrangement links TRBV11-2 to TRBJ2-7; weak D call: TRBD1 (6 bases). Trimming cost V 6 bases and J 2 bases, with 8 bases left between them. From germline, CDR1 is SGHAT and CDR2 FQNNGV. CDR3 length: 12 residues. The CDR3 region is CASRDSPYEQYF. The CDR3 DNA is TGTGCCAGCAGGGACAGCCCCTACGAGCAGTACTTC. The variable domain in full, with the rest retrieved from reference TRBV11-2 and TRBJ2-7, is EAGVAQSPRYKIIEKRQSVAFWCNPISGHATLYWYQQILGQGPKLLIQFQNNGVVDDSQLPKDRFSAERLKGVDSTLKIQPAKLEDSAVYLCASRDSPYEQYFGPGTRLTVT.

The rearrangement joins TRBV30 to TRBJ1-2; TRBD1 aligns across 7 bases. Germline assignment: CDR1 GTSNPN and CDR2 SVGIG (reference sequence). V lost 3 bases to trimming and J lost 6 bases; unmatched junction nucleotides: 7. The CDR3 is 13 amino acids. The CDR3 sequence is CAWSRGELDGYTF. CDR3 DNA sequence: TGTGCCTGGAGCAGGGGGGAACTGGATGGCTACACCTTC.

CDR3 sequence: CASSLGTGKVYGYTF. CDR3 sequence (DNA): TGTGCCAGCAGCTTAGGGACAGGGAAGGTCTATGGCTACACCTTC. The chain links TRBV7-8 to TRBJ1-2, with 8 bases aligning to TRBD1. Trimming at V came to 1 base and at J to 4 bases, leaving 5 bases not matched to a gene. Germline lookup yields CDR1 SGHVS and CDR2 FQNEAQ. The CDR3 contains 15 residues.

This chain uses TRBV30 with TRBJ2-5; TRBD2 matches at 9 bases. The CDR3 covers 19 residues. Germline V gene lookup returns CDR1 GTSNPN and CDR2 SVGIG (reference sequence). V was clipped by 5 bases and J by 5 bases; unmatched bases: 24. The CDR3, as DNA: TGTGCCTGGTTATCAGACACGGTGGTTAGCGGGAGAGGGAAGGAGACCCAGTACTTC. Amino acid sequence: CAWLSDTVVSGRGKETQYF.

This chain joins TRBV5-5 and TRBJ1-4; D ambiguous. The V gene's germline CDR1 is SGHKS and CDR2 YYEKEE (reference sequence). Deletions cut 2 bases from V and 0 bases from J, with 8 bases between. The CDR3 runs to 15 residues. CDR3 amino acids: CASSFGLATNEKLFF. CDR3 DNA sequence: TGTGCCAGCAGCTTCGGACTAGCAACTAATGAAAAACTGTTTTTT.

The chain joins TRBV19 to TRBJ1-1; D gene uncertain. Trimming cost V 2 bases and J 5 bases, with 12 bases left between them. Germline assignment: CDR1 LNHDA and CDR2 SQIVND (reference sequence). This CDR3 region has 14 residues. CDR3 sequence (DNA): TGTGCCAGTAGTATATTTGCGGGCGGAACTGAAGCTTTCTTT. Protein product: CASSIFAGGTEAFF.

The V and J genes are TRBV5-6 and TRBJ1-1, with 9 bases lining up with TRBD1. The CDR3 extends over 14 amino acids. Germline V gene lookup returns CDR1 SGHDT and CDR2 YYEEEE. Trimming took 2 bases from V and 4 from J; bases not matched to a gene: 3. CDR3 DNA: TGTGCCAGCAGCTTACAGGGGGCGGGCACTGAAGCTTTCTTT. It translates to CASSLQGAGTEAFF. Using reference TRBV5-6 and TRBJ1-1 for the parts outside the CDR3, the full variable domain is DAGVTQSPTHLIKTRGQQVTLRCSPKSGHDTVSWYQQALGQGPQFIFQYYEEEERQRGNFPDRFSGHQFPNYSSELNVNALLLGDSALYLCASSLQGAGTEAFFGQGTRLTVV.

The chain links TRBV4-1 to TRBJ2-1; D might be TRBD1 (5 bases). V was pared by 1 base and J by 6 bases, with 7 bases between. Germline assignment: CDR1 MGHRA and CDR2 YSYEKL. The CDR3 length is 13 residues. CDR3 amino acids: CASSQGTFNEQFF. The CDR3 bases are TGCGCCAGCAGCCAAGGGACATTCAATGAGCAGTTCTTC.

The chain combines TRBV5-1 with TRBJ2-2; 7 nucleotides match TRBD1. Trimming cost V 0 bases and J 6 bases; bases outside gene matches: 5. The V gene's germline CDR1 is SGHRS and CDR2 YFSETQ. The CDR3 sequence is 15 residues long. The CDR3 is CASSLGNTGAGELFF. CDR3 coding DNA: TGCGCCAGCAGCTTGGGGAATACAGGGGCCGGGGAGCTGTTTTTT. Based on the CDR3 plus reference TRBV5-1 and TRBJ2-2, the full variable domain is KAGVTQTPRYLIKTRGQQVTLSCSPISGHRSVSWYQQTPGQGLQFLFEYFSETQRNKGNFPGRFSGRQFSNSRSEMNVSTLELGDSALYLCASSLGNTGAGELFFGEGSRLTVL.